The TCR beta chain described here comes from a study of PD-L1 blockade in urothelial cancer. About the research overall: Of some 30 patients, almost 26 were males with bladder-origin urothelial cancer.

Using immunoSEQ multiplex PCR, the repertoire was profiled, and TCRdb retains in-frame clones only, with some absent. The sample lists about 80,000 clones, around 87% seen once, with around 5% in the top ten. CDR3 length: 16 residues. In germline, CDR1 is GTSNPN, CDR2 SVGIG (reference sequence). V lost 1 base and J lost 2, with 17 bases in between. This clone has more than one count but fewer than ten. The chain couples TRBV30 to TRBJ1-1; perhaps TRBD1 as D (6 bases). The receptor comes from a woman between 65 and 79 years old with urothelial cancer. The input for sequencing was PBMCs, taken around atezolizumab (anti-PD-L1) treatment. The CDR3 DNA reads as TGTGCCTGGAGTGGGGGGGTCGGGGGGCAAAACACTGAAGCTTTCTTT. Amino acids: CAWSGGVGGQNTEAFF.